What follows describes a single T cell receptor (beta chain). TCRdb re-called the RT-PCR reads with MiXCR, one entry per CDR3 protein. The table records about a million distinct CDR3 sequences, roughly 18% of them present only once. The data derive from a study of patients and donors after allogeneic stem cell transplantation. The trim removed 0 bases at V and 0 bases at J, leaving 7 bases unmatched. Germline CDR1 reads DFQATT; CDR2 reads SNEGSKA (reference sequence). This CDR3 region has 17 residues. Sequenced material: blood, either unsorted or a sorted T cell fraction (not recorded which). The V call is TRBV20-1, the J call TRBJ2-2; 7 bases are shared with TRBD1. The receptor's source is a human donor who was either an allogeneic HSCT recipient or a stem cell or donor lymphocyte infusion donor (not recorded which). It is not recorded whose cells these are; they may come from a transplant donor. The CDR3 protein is CSARDVRQGANTGELFF. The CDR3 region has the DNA TGCAGTGCTAGAGATGTGAGACAGGGCGCGAACACCGGGGAGCTGTTTTTT.